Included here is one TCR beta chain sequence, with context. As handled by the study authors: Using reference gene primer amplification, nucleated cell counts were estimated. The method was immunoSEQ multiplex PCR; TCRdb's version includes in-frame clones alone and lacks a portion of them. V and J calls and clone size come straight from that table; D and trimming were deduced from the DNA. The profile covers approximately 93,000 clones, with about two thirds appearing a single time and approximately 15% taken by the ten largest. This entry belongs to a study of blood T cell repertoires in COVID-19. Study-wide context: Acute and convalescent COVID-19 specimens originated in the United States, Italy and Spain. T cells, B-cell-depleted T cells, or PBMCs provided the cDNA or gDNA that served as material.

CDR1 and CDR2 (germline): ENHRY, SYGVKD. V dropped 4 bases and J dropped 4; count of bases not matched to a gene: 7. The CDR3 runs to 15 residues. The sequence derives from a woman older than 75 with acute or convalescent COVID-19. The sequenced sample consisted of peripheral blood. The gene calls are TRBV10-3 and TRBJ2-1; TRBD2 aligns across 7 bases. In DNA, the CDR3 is TGTGCCATCAGTGGTGGAGCGGGGATTTACAATGAGCAGTTCTTC. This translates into CAISGGAGIYNEQFF.